The 3 T cell receptor beta chains given below trace back to one sample, sequenced in a study of blood T cells in healthy people across ages. Using a J-beta primer mix together with a sample-barcoded 5' primer, a second PCR was run for 7 to 11 cycles. TCRdb recomputed calls from the 5' RACE reads with MiXCR, one row per CDR3 protein. Among under 2 million distinct CDR3 sequences listed, roughly 32% were seen once. The sequencing input was blood. The receptors shown here come from a woman under 40 in good health.

The rearrangement joins TRBV21-1 to TRBJ2-7; the table's D call TRBD2 went unverified against the DNA. TRBV21-1 is a documented pseudogene. The CDR3 has 17 amino acids. The CDR3 spells CASSTSERAEQLYEQYF. DNA of the CDR3: TGTGCCAGCAGCACAAGTGAAAGGGCCGAACAGCTCTACGAGCAGTACTTC.

Only a few counts were recorded for this clonotype. The V and J genes are TRBV12-3 or TRBV12-4 and TRBJ2-7, with 10 bases that match TRBD2. V trimming: 10 bases; J trimming: 2 bases; junction bases outside the gene matches: 5. The CDR3 totals 13 residues. The CDR3 nucleotides read TGTGCCACAGGACTAGCGGACCCCTACGAGCAGTACTTC. Amino acid sequence: CATGLADPYEQYF.

About this clonotype itself: Its ends do not fully match the called genes, so a read error is possible. The chain couples TRBV15 to TRBJ2-2, with D unresolved. Germline-derived CDR1 and CDR2 are LNHNV and YYDKDF (reference sequence). CDR3 size: 17 residues. CDR3 protein: CVTSRDPHRNPTGELFF. Written as DNA, the CDR3 is TGTGTCACCAGCAGAGATCCCCATCGGAACCCCACCGGGGAGCTGTTTTTT.